This TCR beta chain emerged from a study of Graves' ophthalmopathy and Graves' hyperthyroidism. Transcripts of RNA were the source for amplifying TCR beta CDR3 regions. A first-round RT-PCR used HTBI primers, followed by a second-round multiplex PCR. MiXCR was run by TCRdb on the multiplex PCR reads, yielding one entry per CDR3 protein. The data hold 740,000 or so distinct CDR3 sequences, with 40% observed a single time. This clonotype was seen many times. The antigen is undetermined. Findings and caveats of the study: The authors also found most expanded thyroid clonotypes above 0.001 frequency in blood.

In donors with ophthalmopathy, activity was moderate-to-severe, with CAS ≥3, NOSPECS ≥4 and duration under 3 months. The junction had 8 bases not matched to a gene; V was cut back by 4 bases and J by 4 bases. In germline, CDR1 is SGHTA, CDR2 FQGTGA. The CDR3 contains 16 residues. The clonotype originates from an adult man with Graves' ophthalmopathy. The material sequenced was peripheral blood. The chain uses TRBV7-3 and TRBJ2-2; 8 positions agree with TRBD2. The CDR3 sequence: CASSSTAGVGTGELFF. The CDR3 DNA reads TGTGCCAGCAGCTCCACAGCGGGAGTAGGCACCGGGGAGCTGTTTTTT.